These 21 T cell receptor beta chains were sequenced from one sample in a study of T cells in Graves' hyperthyroidism and ophthalmopathy. Using RNA transcripts as the source, TCR beta CDR3 regions were amplified. HTBI primers drove first-round RT-PCR of the TCR CDR3. TCRdb reanalysed the multiplex PCR reads using MiXCR and keeps one entry per CDR3 protein. The sample shows some 250,000 distinct CDR3 sequences, about 15% of them seen only once. Sequencing was done on a sample of blood. The receptors derive from a woman aged 45-59 years with Graves' hyperthyroidism that later progressed to Graves' ophthalmopathy.

This rearrangement joins TRBV10-3 to TRBJ2-1, with unresolved D. Germline CDR1 and CDR2: ENHRY and SYGVKD. V was cut by 3 bases and J by 7 bases, with 7 bases left in between. The CDR3 is 12 amino acids. In nucleotides, the CDR3 is TGTGCCATCAGTGATACCCGAAATGAGCAGTTCTTC. This gives the protein CAISDTRNEQFF.

This clonotype was found many times. J is TRBJ2-5 and V is TRBV20-1; D might be TRBD2 (6 bases). Germline V gene lookup returns CDR1 DFQATT and CDR2 SNEGSKA (reference sequence). V was clipped by 2 bases and J by 5 bases, with 18 bases between them. The CDR3 has 15 amino acids. CDR3: CSARISVGTPETQYF. The CDR3 nucleotides are TGCAGTGCTAGAATCTCGGTAGGGACTCCGGAGACCCAGTACTTC.

This clonotype was observed once. The chain is built from TRBV6-1 and TRBJ2-7; no reliable D call. The V end was cut by 4 bases, the J end by 0 bases, with 13 bases between. CDR3 length: 15 residues. The germline CDR1 and CDR2 sequences are MNHNS and SASEGT. In DNA, the CDR3 is TGTGCCAGCAGTGTCGGTCTGTGGGCCTCCTACGAGCAGTACTTC. It specifies CASSVGLWASYEQYF.

This clonotype was detected many times. The chain combines TRBV20-1 with TRBJ2-7, with D unresolved. The CDR3 totals 16 residues. Germline CDR1 reads DFQATT; CDR2 reads SNEGSKA (reference sequence). The V end lost 4 bases, the J end lost 4 bases, and 23 bases lay between the germline ends. CDR3 loop: CSATSFSSRSPYEQYF. In nucleotides, the CDR3 is TGCAGTGCTACCTCTTTTAGTAGCCGATCCCCGTACGAGCAGTACTTC.

V usage is TRBV9 and J usage is TRBJ2-1; TRBD2 agrees at 11 bases. After removal of 4 bases from V and 1 base from J, the junction contained 10 bases not matched to a gene. The germline CDR1 and CDR2 sequences are SGDLS and YYNGEE. CDR3 size: 18 residues. The CDR3 loop reads CASSLRTLAGGSYNEQFF. The DNA for the CDR3 is TGTGCCAGCAGCCTACGGACCCTAGCGGGAGGATCCTACAATGAGCAGTTCTTC.

The sample holds many counts of this clonotype. The J gene is TRBJ2-1, the V gene TRBV13; 9 nucleotides match TRBD1. Germline V gene sequence: CDR1 PRHDT, CDR2 FYEKMQ (reference sequence). The ends lost 5 bases at V and 5 bases at J; junction bases unmatched: 10. The CDR3 covers 16 residues. The CDR3 DNA follows: TGTGCCAGCAGCATCTTAGGGGGACAGGGCGACAATGAGCAGTTCTTC. It specifies CASSILGGQGDNEQFF.

This clonotype was counted ten times or more. The chain employs TRBV28 and TRBJ1-1; D not resolved. The germline gives CDR1 MDHEN, CDR2 SYDVKM. The V end lost 1 base, the J end lost 0 bases, and 6 bases lay between the germline ends. The CDR3 runs to 14 residues. The CDR3 DNA is TGTGCCAGCAGTTTATTAACAGTGAACACTGAAGCTTTCTTT. Translating it yields CASSLLTVNTEAFF.

The J gene is TRBJ1-1, the V gene TRBV19; D is unresolved. The CDR3 has 12 residues. Germline V gives CDR1 LNHDA, CDR2 SQIVND (reference sequence). V was clipped by 4 bases and J by 6 bases, with 9 bases between them. The CDR3 spells CASSKRPAEAFF. The CDR3 DNA follows: TGTGCCAGTAGTAAGCGCCCCGCTGAAGCTTTCTTT.

This clonotype was seen ten or more times. This chain links TRBV2 with TRBJ2-1; 12 bases match TRBD2. There are 18 residues in the CDR3. From germline, CDR1 is SNHLY and CDR2 FYNNEI. Germline trimming cut 4 bases from V and 0 bases from J; bases unmatched to any gene: 7. DNA for the CDR3: TGTGCCAGCAGTGGGACTAGCGGGGTTCAAATCTCCTACAATGAGCAGTTCTTC. Translating gives CASSGTSGVQISYNEQFF.

In this sample, this clonotype turned up a few times. The rearrangement uses TRBV7-6 and TRBJ2-2; 8 nucleotides match TRBD1. Trimming took 6 bases from V and 4 from J; bases not matched to a gene: 10. CDR3 length: 16 residues. CDR1 is SGHVS and CDR2 is FNYEAQ in the germline V gene. Here the CDR3 DNA reads TGTGCCAGCAGTATAGCGGCAGGGGGCCCCACCGGGGAGCTGTTTTTT. Translated: CASSIAAGGPTGELFF.

Comment on this clonotype: A much larger clone differs from this one at a single base, so this may be a read error. The gene calls are TRBV29-1 and TRBJ2-7; 7 positions match TRBD1. The V gene's germline CDR1 is SQVTM and CDR2 ANQGSEA. This CDR3 has 14 amino acids. With 5 bases clipped from V and 4 bases from J, the junction kept 11 bases outside the gene matches. CDR3 region: CSVQSSRGKYEQYF. The CDR3 DNA sequence: TGCAGCGTTCAATCCAGCAGGGGGAAATACGAGCAGTACTTC.

As to this clonotype: This may be a read error, as it is one base from a much larger clone. The rearrangement joins TRBV20-1 to TRBJ2-5; possible D gene TRBD2, 6 bases. This CDR3 is 13 amino acids long. Germline V gives CDR1 DFQATT, CDR2 SNEGSKA (reference sequence). The CDR3 DNA follows: TGCAGTACTAGAATTAGCGGAGTCGGGACCCAGTACTTC. Its protein product is CSTRISGVGTQYF.

The rearrangement links TRBV9 to TRBJ2-1, with 10 bases that match TRBD2. The CDR3 is 16 amino acids. V gave up 0 bases and J gave up 4 bases; unmatched junction bases: 4. Germline V gene lookup returns CDR1 SGDLS and CDR2 YYNGEE. The CDR3, as DNA: TGTGCCAGCAGCGTAGTAACTAGCGGGACTTACAATGAGCAGTTCTTC. Translation gives CASSVVTSGTYNEQFF.

At least ten counts were recorded for this clonotype. The chain combines TRBV2 with TRBJ1-1; 7 positions match TRBD1. From germline, CDR1 is SNHLY and CDR2 FYNNEI. V lost 6 bases, J lost 1 base, and 8 bases stayed unmatched. This CDR3 is built from 15 residues. The CDR3 nucleotides read TGTGCCAGCAGCCTAGACAGGGCTACGAACACTGAAGCTTTCTTT. Its translation is CASSLDRATNTEAFF.

This clonotype came up many times. V is TRBV27 and J is TRBJ1-6; maybe TRBD1 (6 bases). There are 15 residues in the CDR3. Trimming took 7 bases from V and 13 from J, leaving 23 bases between them. Germline CDR1 and CDR2: MNHEY and SMNVEV (reference sequence). The CDR3, as DNA: TGTGCCAGCAAGGACAGCCAGATCCGGAGCCCTCCCCTCCACTTT. Its translation is CASKDSQIRSPPLHF.

This clonotype has a handful of counts. A clone one base away is much larger, so this may be a read error. The V and J genes are TRBV5-1 and TRBJ2-7, with unresolved D. The germline V gene has CDR1 SGHRS and CDR2 YFSETQ. The CDR3 consists of 15 residues. CDR3 coding DNA: TGCGCCAGCAGCTTGGGCCCCTATAAGGTCAACGAGCAGTGCTTC. Its translation is CASSLGPYKVNEQCF.

This clonotype was picked up many times. The chain combines TRBV5-5 with TRBJ1-1, with D unclear. The CDR3 is 12 amino acids. Germline V gives CDR1 SGHKS, CDR2 YYEKEE (reference sequence). V was cut by 5 bases and J by 3 bases, with 8 bases left in between. This chain's CDR3 is CASSTPDTEAFF. Here the CDR3 DNA reads TGTGCCAGCAGTACCCCGGACACTGAAGCTTTCTTT.

This clonotype was seen repeatedly, ten times or more. One end of the junction varies from germline; a read error may be responsible. This chain links TRBV5-1 with TRBJ2-4, with TRBD1 identical over 9 bases. CDR1 and CDR2 (germline): SGHRS, YFSETQ. This CDR3 has 16 amino acids. CDR3 coding DNA: TGCGCCAGCAGTTTGGACAGGGGTACAGCCAAAAACATTCAGTACTTC. It specifies CASSLDRGTAKNIQYF.

This clonotype was seen more than once but under ten times. A much larger clone lies a single base off, so this may be a read error. The chain recombines TRBV5-1 with TRBJ2-1; 13 nucleotides line up with TRBD2. CDR1 and CDR2 from the germline V gene are SGHRS and YFSETQ. This CDR3 region has 16 residues. The CDR3 protein is CASTRLAGGNYNGQFF. Written as DNA, the CDR3 is TGCGCCAGCACCAGACTAGCGGGAGGTAACTACAATGGGCAGTTCTTC.

With respect to this clonotype: A much more abundant neighbour one base away suggests this may be a read error. The chain links TRBV7-9 to TRBJ1-2; TRBD1 matches 8 bases. Germline loops: CDR1 SEHNR, CDR2 FQNEAQ (reference sequence). Trimming removed 2 bases from V and 0 bases from J; junction bases left unmatched: 5. CDR3 length: 16 residues. The CDR3 DNA reads TGTGCCAGCAGCTTAACCGGGACAGGTACTAACTATGGCTACACCTTC. It yields the protein CASSLTGTGTNYGYTF.

This clonotype was detected a few times. V gene TRBV7-9 combines with J gene TRBJ2-2; no reliable D call. Looked up from germline, CDR1 is SEHNR and CDR2 is FQNEAQ (reference sequence). The CDR3 length is 14 residues. V shed 7 bases and J shed 1 base, with 10 bases lying between them. The CDR3 bases are TGTGCCAGCACCTCTTGGCGGAACACCGGGGAGCTGTTTTTT. It specifies CASTSWRNTGELFF.